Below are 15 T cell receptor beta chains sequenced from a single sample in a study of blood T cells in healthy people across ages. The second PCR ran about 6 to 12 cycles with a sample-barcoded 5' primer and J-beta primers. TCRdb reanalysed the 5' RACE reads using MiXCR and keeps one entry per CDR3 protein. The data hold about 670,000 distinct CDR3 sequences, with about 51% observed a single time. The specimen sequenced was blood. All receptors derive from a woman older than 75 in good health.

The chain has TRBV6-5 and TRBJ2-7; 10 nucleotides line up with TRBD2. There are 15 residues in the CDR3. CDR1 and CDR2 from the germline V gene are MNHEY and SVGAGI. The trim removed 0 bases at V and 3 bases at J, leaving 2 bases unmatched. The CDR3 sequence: CASSYSLAGLYEQYF. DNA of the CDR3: TGTGCCAGCAGTTACTCACTAGCGGGACTCTACGAGCAGTACTTC.

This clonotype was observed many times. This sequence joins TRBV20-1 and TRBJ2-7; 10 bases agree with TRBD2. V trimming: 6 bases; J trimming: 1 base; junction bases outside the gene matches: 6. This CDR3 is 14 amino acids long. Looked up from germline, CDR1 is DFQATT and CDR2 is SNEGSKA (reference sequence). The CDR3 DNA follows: TGCAGTGCCCTACTAGCGGGAACGTCCTACGAGCAGTACTTC. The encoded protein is CSALLAGTSYEQYF.

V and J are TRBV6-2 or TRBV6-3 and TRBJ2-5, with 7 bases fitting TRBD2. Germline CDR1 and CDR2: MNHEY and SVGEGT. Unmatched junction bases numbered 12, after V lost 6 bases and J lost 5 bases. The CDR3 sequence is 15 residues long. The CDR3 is CASRLPVPGGETQYF. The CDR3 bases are TGTGCCAGCAGACTCCCGGTACCGGGAGGCGAGACCCAGTACTTC.

The CDR3 DNA reads as TGCAGTGCTAGGGAAGTCCCGACTAGCGGGAGTATTATGAATGAGCAGTTCTTC. It codes for CSAREVPTSGSIMNEQFF. This chain links TRBV20-1 with TRBJ2-1, with 12 positions matching TRBD2. The V and J ends lost 3 bases and 7 bases, in that order; junction bases with no gene match: 16. Germline lookup yields CDR1 DFQATT and CDR2 SNEGSKA (reference sequence). CDR3 size: 18 residues.

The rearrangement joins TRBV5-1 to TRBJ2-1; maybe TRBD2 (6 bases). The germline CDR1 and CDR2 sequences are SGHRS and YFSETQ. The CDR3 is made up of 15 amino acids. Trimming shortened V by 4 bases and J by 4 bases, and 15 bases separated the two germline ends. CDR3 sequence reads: CASSAVEGRYNEQFF. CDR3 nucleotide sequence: TGCGCCAGCAGCGCAGTTGAAGGGAGGTACAATGAGCAGTTCTTC.

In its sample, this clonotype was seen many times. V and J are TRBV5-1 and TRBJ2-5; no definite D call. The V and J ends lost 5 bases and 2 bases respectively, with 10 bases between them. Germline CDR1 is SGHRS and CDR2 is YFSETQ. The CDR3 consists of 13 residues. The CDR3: CASRSAQQETQYF. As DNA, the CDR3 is TGCGCCAGCAGGTCGGCCCAGCAAGAGACCCAGTACTTC.

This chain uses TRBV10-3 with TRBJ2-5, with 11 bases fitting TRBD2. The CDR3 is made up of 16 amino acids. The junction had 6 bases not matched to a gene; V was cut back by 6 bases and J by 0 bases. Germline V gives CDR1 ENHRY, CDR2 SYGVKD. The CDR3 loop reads CAIRSSSGGNQETQYF. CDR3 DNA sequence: TGTGCCATCAGATCCTCTAGCGGGGGGAACCAAGAGACCCAGTACTTC.

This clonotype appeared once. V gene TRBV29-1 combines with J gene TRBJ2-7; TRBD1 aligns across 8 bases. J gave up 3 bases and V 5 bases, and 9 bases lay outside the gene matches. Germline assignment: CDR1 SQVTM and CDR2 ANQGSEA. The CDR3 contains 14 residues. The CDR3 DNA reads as TGCAGCGTTCCCAAAGGAACAGGGGGCTACGAGCAGTACTTC. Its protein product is CSVPKGTGGYEQYF.

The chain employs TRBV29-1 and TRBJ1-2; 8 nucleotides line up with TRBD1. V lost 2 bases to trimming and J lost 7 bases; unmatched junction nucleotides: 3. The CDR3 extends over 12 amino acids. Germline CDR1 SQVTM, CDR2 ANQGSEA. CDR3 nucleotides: TGCAGCGTTGAACCAGGGGGCGCTGGCTACACCTTC. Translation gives CSVEPGGAGYTF. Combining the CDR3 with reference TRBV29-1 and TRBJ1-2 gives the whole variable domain SAVISQKPSRDICQRGTSLTIQCQVDSQVTMMFWYRQQPGQSLTLIATANQGSEATYESGFVIDKFPISRPNLTFSTLTVSNMSPEDSSIYLCSVEPGGAGYTFGSGTRLTVV.

CDR3 DNA sequence: TGTGCCAGCAGTTTCCAGTCCCACTATGAGCAGTTCTTC. It translates to CASSFQSHYEQFF. The chain recombines TRBV12-3 or TRBV12-4 with TRBJ2-1; D is undetermined. This CDR3 region has 13 residues. The V and J ends lost 3 bases and 8 bases respectively, with 11 bases between them.

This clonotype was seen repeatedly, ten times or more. CDR3 sequence reads: CAWSGTGTGANVLTF. CDR3 in DNA: TGTGCCTGGAGTGGGACAGGGACTGGGGCCAACGTCCTGACTTTC. The V and J genes are TRBV30 and TRBJ2-6; TRBD1 matches 8 bases. With 1 base clipped from V and 2 bases from J, the junction kept 1 base outside the gene matches. This CDR3 is built from 15 residues. Germline V CDR1 and CDR2: GTSNPN, SVGIG (reference sequence).

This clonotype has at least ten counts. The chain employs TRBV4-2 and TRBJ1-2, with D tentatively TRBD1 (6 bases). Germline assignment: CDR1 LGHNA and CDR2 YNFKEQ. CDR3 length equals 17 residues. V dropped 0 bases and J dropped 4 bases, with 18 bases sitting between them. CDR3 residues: CASSQDPQGLGIYGYTF. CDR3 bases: TGTGCCAGCAGCCAAGATCCGCAGGGGCTGGGGATCTATGGCTACACCTTC.

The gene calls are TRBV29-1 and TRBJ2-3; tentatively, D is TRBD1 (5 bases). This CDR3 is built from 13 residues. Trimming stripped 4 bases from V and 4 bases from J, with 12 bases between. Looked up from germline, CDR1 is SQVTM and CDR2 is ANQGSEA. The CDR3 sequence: CSVAGRVADTQYF. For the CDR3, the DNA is TGCAGCGTTGCTGGCAGGGTAGCAGATACGCAGTATTTT.

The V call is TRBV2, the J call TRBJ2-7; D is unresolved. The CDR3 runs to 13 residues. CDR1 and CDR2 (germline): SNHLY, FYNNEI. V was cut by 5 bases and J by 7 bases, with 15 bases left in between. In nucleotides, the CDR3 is TGTGCCAGCAGTACAGAAAGGGTTGGGGAGCAGTACTTC. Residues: CASSTERVGEQYF.

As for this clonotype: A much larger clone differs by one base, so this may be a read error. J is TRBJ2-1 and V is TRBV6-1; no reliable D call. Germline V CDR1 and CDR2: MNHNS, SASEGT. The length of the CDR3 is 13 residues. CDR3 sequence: CVSSEWGTVEQFF. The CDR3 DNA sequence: TGTGTCAGCAGTGAATGGGGTACTGTTGAGCAGTTCTTC.